The 6 T cell receptor beta chains presented below share a single source sample, sequenced in a study of cytomegalovirus exposure and HLA in healthy donors. PCR amplification relied on 60 Vbeta primers (plus 13 Jbeta primers). Method: immunoSEQ multiplex PCR; TCRdb's copy keeps in-frame clones and lacks some. The sample shows some 120,000 clones, 75% to 85% of them seen only once. The specimen sequenced was PBMCs. These receptors came from a young woman in good health and CMV-seropositive.

V is TRBV4-1 and J is TRBJ1-6; 8 bases line up with TRBD1. The length of the CDR3 is 16 residues. The V and J ends lost 4 bases and 0 bases, in that order; junction bases with no gene match: 2. CDR1 is MGHRA and CDR2 is YSYEKL in the germline V gene. The CDR3 nucleotides are TGCGCCAGCAGCCTAGGACAGGGCTCCTATAATTCACCCCTCCACTTT. Its protein is CASSLGQGSYNSPLHF.

This chain connects TRBV5-6 to TRBJ2-1; no clear D. The germline V gene encodes CDR1 SGHDT and CDR2 YYEEEE. The CDR3 spans 12 residues. Trimming pared 2 bases from V and 8 bases from J, leaving 8 bases between. CDR3 nucleotide sequence: TGTGCCAGCAGCTTATATTTCGATGAGCAGTTCTTC. Encoded protein: CASSLYFDEQFF.

The chain links TRBV6-5 to TRBJ2-3, with D unclear. Germline-derived CDR1 and CDR2 are MNHEY and SVGAGI. Between the trimmed V and J ends, which lost 1 base and 0 bases, there was a span of 5 bases. This CDR3 has 14 amino acids. Written as DNA, the CDR3 is TGTGCCAGCAGTTACTACTCTAGCACAGATACGCAGTATTTT. This gives the protein CASSYYSSTDTQYF.

The rearrangement links TRBV10-1 to TRBJ1-1; D possibly corresponds to TRBD1 (5 bases). Trimming stripped 6 bases from V and 1 base from J, with 9 bases between. This CDR3 is built from 13 residues. Germline-derived CDR1 and CDR2 are WNHNN and SYGVQD (reference sequence). CDR3 nucleotides: TGCGCCAGCAGGACAGATGCGAACACTGAAGCTTTCTTT. Translation gives CASRTDANTEAFF.

This clone has just one count. V usage is TRBV5-3 and J usage is TRBJ2-2; 7 positions agree with TRBD1. TRBV5-3 is annotated as an ORF whose role is uncertain. V dropped 4 bases and J dropped 6; count of bases not matched to a gene: 15. CDR3 length: 17 residues. The CDR3: CARSGKLGQEGAGELFF. The CDR3 nucleotides are TGTGCCAGAAGCGGGAAACTTGGACAGGAAGGGGCCGGGGAGCTGTTTTTT.

This clone was recorded a few times. V and J are TRBV27 and TRBJ1-6; possibly TRBD1 for D (6 bases). Trimming removed 8 bases at V and 6 bases at J, with 17 bases between. Per the germline V gene, CDR1 is MNHEY and CDR2 is SMNVEV (reference sequence). CDR3 length: 15 amino acids. CDR3 coding DNA: TGTGCCAGCTCCATACAGGGAGGGGGTAATTCACCCCTCCACTTT. This gives the protein CASSIQGGGNSPLHF.